Each of the 22 T cell receptor beta chains below was sequenced from the same sample in a study of a mutant IDH1 vaccine in newly diagnosed glioma. The data were produced by immunoSEQ multiplex PCR, yet TCRdb's version contains in-frame clones alone and is incomplete. The table has roughly 74,000 clones, about 82% seen once. What these receptors recognize is not known. Time point specified: week 23, last vaccination. It was 300 ug of mutant IDH1 20-mer peptide that made up each vaccine dose, given with topical imiquimod. Sample: PBMCs, taken from a glioma patient whose treatment included an IDH1 peptide vaccine. The receptors derive from a man aged 30 to 39 with glioma. Some clones in this sample may be carry-over from other donors' samples.

The chain carries TRBV5-1 and TRBJ1-6, with 8 bases lining up with TRBD1. CDR1 is SGHRS, CDR2 YFSETQ, per germline. The CDR3 covers 15 residues. V was pared by 5 bases and J by 8 bases, with 9 bases of the junction left unmatched. The CDR3 protein is CASSPRTGQDSPLHF. Here the CDR3 DNA reads TGCGCCAGCAGTCCTCGGACAGGGCAGGATTCACCCCTCCACTTT.

The chain employs TRBV11-3 and TRBJ2-2; D not resolved. V was cut by 5 bases and J by 4 bases, with 11 bases left in between. The CDR3 has 14 residues. Germline CDR1 reads SGHNT; CDR2 reads YENEEA. The CDR3 region is CASSLLPSTGELFF. The CDR3 DNA is TGTGCCAGCAGCCTCCTCCCCAGCACCGGGGAGCTGTTTTTT.

This rearrangement joins TRBV5-1 to TRBJ1-2, with TRBD1 as a possible D gene (5 bases). The germline CDR1 and CDR2 sequences are SGHRS and YFSETQ. V was shortened by 1 base and J by 6 bases, with 16 bases between the two germline ends. The CDR3 sequence is 15 residues long. CDR3 region: CASSLSGKSGDGYTF. The DNA of the CDR3 is TGCGCCAGCAGCTTGTCAGGGAAAAGTGGTGATGGCTACACCTTC.

The V gene is TRBV27, the J gene TRBJ2-6; D is unresolved. Germline CDR1 reads MNHEY; CDR2 reads SMNVEV (reference sequence). The CDR3 runs 13 residues. The V gene lost 6 bases and the J gene lost 1 base, with 4 bases spanning the gap. CDR3 sequence reads: CASRGSGANVLTF. In nucleotides, the CDR3 is TGTGCCAGCAGGGGATCTGGGGCCAACGTCCTGACTTTC.

CDR3 nucleotides: TGTGCCAGCACCTCGACGGGGGGCGCCCAGCCCCAGCATTTT. The encoded protein is CASTSTGGAQPQHF. The V and J genes are TRBV27 and TRBJ1-5; a possible D gene is TRBD1 (6 bases). Germline loops: CDR1 MNHEY, CDR2 SMNVEV (reference sequence). Trimming stripped 7 bases from V and 7 bases from J, with 17 bases between. The CDR3 length is 14 residues.

This clone was detected once. The rearrangement uses TRBV11-2 and TRBJ2-5; 8 positions match TRBD1. The CDR3 totals 14 residues. V lost 6 bases to trimming and J lost 5 bases; unmatched junction nucleotides: 8. CDR1 and CDR2 (germline): SGHAT, FQNNGV. The CDR3 region has the DNA TGTGCCAGCAGAGCCCAGGGGGCGAAGGAGACCCAGTACTTC. Encoded protein: CASRAQGAKETQYF.

The V and J genes are TRBV27 and TRBJ2-2, with TRBD2 identical over 8 bases. Germline V lookup: CDR1 MNHEY, CDR2 SMNVEV (reference sequence). J was trimmed by 4 bases and V by 5 bases; bases with no gene match: 3. The CDR3 totals 14 residues. CDR3 sequence: CASSTSGSTGELFF. As DNA, the CDR3 is TGTGCCAGCAGTACTAGCGGAAGCACCGGGGAGCTGTTTTTT.

The V and J genes are TRBV6-1 and TRBJ1-2; no clear D gene. Germline assignment: CDR1 MNHNS and CDR2 SASEGT. The CDR3 totals 12 residues. Trimming shortened V by 7 bases and J by 8 bases, and 14 bases separated the two germline ends. The CDR3 DNA is TGTGCCAGCATGGGCAGTTTGATAGGCTACACCTTC. It specifies CASMGSLIGYTF.

The rearrangement links TRBV14 to TRBJ2-7, with D perhaps TRBD1 or TRBD2 (5 bases each). This CDR3 has 13 amino acids. The V end lost 9 bases, the J end lost 4 bases, and 16 bases lay between the germline ends. The germline V gene has CDR1 SGHDN and CDR2 FVKESK. In DNA form, the CDR3 reads TGTGCCAGTATGAAAGGGGACGGGTACGAGCAGTACTTC. Translation gives CASMKGDGYEQYF.

The chain couples TRBV5-1 to TRBJ2-7; TRBD2 is a possible D gene (5 bases). This CDR3 comprises 13 residues. The ends were cut back, 0 bases at V and 6 bases at J, with 10 bases in the middle. The germline CDR1 and CDR2 sequences are SGHRS and YFSETQ. The CDR3 coding sequence is TGCGCCAGCAGCTTGGCGGTTGAGGGCGAGCAGTACTTC. It specifies CASSLAVEGEQYF.

V usage is TRBV2 and J usage is TRBJ1-2; the D is unclear. V lost 5 bases and J 6 bases, leaving 16 bases between the germline ends. Germline assignment: CDR1 SNHLY and CDR2 FYNNEI. The CDR3 is 14 amino acids. CDR3 protein: CASSSLGVGNGYTF. As DNA, the CDR3 is TGTGCCAGCAGTTCACTTGGAGTCGGTAATGGCTACACCTTC.

The rearrangement uses TRBV21-1 and TRBJ1-5; TRBD1 is the table's D call and was not checked against the DNA. TRBV21-1 is a pseudogene. The CDR3 is made up of 18 amino acids. The CDR3 spells CASSKDGQGGMDRQPQHF. The CDR3 DNA reads TGTGCCAGCAGCAAAGACGGACAGGGAGGTATGGATAGGCAGCCCCAGCATTTT.

The chain is built from TRBV28 and TRBJ2-5; the match to TRBD2 covers 7 bases. The CDR3 is 15 amino acids. Germline V lookup: CDR1 MDHEN, CDR2 SYDVKM. V lost 8 bases to trimming and J lost 5 bases; unmatched junction nucleotides: 14. The CDR3 loop is CASGRLGEGRETQYF. DNA of the CDR3: TGTGCCAGCGGCAGGCTAGGGGAGGGCCGCGAGACCCAGTACTTC. The full variable domain, with the rest looked up from reference TRBV28 and TRBJ2-5, is DVKVTQSSRYLVKRTGEKVFLECVQDMDHENMFWYRQDPGLGLRLIYFSYDVKMKEKGDIPEGYSVSREKKERFSLILESASTNQTSMYLCASGRLGEGRETQYFGPGTRLLVL.

The V and J genes are TRBV18 and TRBJ1-2; the D is unclear. V shed 3 bases and J shed 7 bases, with 12 bases lying between them. CDR1 and CDR2 (germline): KGHSH, LQKENI. This CDR3 is built from 13 residues. The chain's CDR3 is CASSPEFQSGYTF. CDR3 DNA sequence: TGTGCCAGCTCACCTGAATTCCAGTCTGGCTACACCTTC.

This chain uses TRBV2 with TRBJ2-2, with D tentatively TRBD2 (6 bases). Germline V lookup: CDR1 SNHLY, CDR2 FYNNEI. Trimming left V 8 bases short and J 0 bases short, with 10 bases between. This CDR3 spans 14 amino acids. The CDR3 DNA reads TGTGCCAGCTCGGGGACTCCGAACACCGGGGAGCTGTTTTTT. Protein: CASSGTPNTGELFF.

The V gene is TRBV27, the J gene TRBJ1-1, with D unresolved. The CDR3 contains 13 residues. The germline V gene has CDR1 MNHEY and CDR2 SMNVEV (reference sequence). Trimming shortened V by 3 bases and J by 3 bases, and 8 bases separated the two germline ends. In DNA, the CDR3 is TGTGCCAGCAGTTTGTCGAGGGACACTGAAGCTTTCTTT. It translates to CASSLSRDTEAFF.

The J gene is TRBJ2-7, the V gene TRBV10-3; 11 positions agree with TRBD2. The CDR3 loop spans 15 amino acids. Unmatched junction bases numbered 7, after V lost 8 bases and J lost 1 base. Germline CDR1 ENHRY, CDR2 SYGVKD. DNA of the CDR3: TGTGCCATCGGCTTAGCGGGAGGGCCTTCCTACGAGCAGTACTTC. Translating it yields CAIGLAGGPSYEQYF.

This clone was found once. This rearrangement joins TRBV18 to TRBJ2-5, with TRBD1 identical over 8 bases. Germline CDR1 and CDR2: KGHSH and LQKENI. The CDR3 loop spans 14 amino acids. V lost 0 bases to trimming and J lost 5 bases; unmatched junction nucleotides: 2. The CDR3 DNA reads TGTGCCAGCTCACCACCGGACAGGGTGGAGACCCAGTACTTC. Protein product: CASSPPDRVETQYF.

The V gene is TRBV6-6, the J gene TRBJ1-6, with unresolved D. Trimming cost V 6 bases and J 14 bases, with 23 bases left between them. Germline V lookup: CDR1 MNHNY, CDR2 SVGAGI (reference sequence). The CDR3 is made up of 15 amino acids. The CDR3 coding sequence is TGTGCCAGCAGCATAAGACCGTCCACAGACGTTGCCCTCCACTTT. This codes for CASSIRPSTDVALHF.

The gene calls are TRBV5-5 and TRBJ1-1; no definite D call. CDR3 size: 11 residues. Trimming removed 4 bases at V and 4 bases at J, with 5 bases between. From germline, CDR1 is SGHKS and CDR2 YYEKEE (reference sequence). The DNA for the CDR3 is TGTGCCAGCAGCGCTGCCACTGAAGCTTTCTTT. Translated: CASSAATEAFF.

The V call is TRBV29-1, the J call TRBJ2-7, with TRBD1 matching over 9 bases. The CDR3 is 13 residues long. V was pared by 4 bases and J by 4 bases, with 5 bases of the junction left unmatched. Germline CDR1 and CDR2: SQVTM and ANQGSEA. The CDR3 protein is CSVGGTGLYEQYF. CDR3 DNA sequence: TGCAGCGTTGGTGGGACAGGGTTATACGAGCAGTACTTC.

This chain links TRBV28 with TRBJ1-4, with 7 positions matching TRBD1. The CDR3 has 15 residues. Germline V lookup: CDR1 MDHEN, CDR2 SYDVKM. V lost 2 bases, J lost 3 bases, and 3 bases stayed unmatched. The CDR3 is CASSLAGGANEKLFF. The CDR3 nucleotides are TGTGCCAGCAGTTTAGCAGGGGGAGCTAATGAAAAACTGTTTTTT.